The source of this T cell receptor (beta chain) is a study of Ad26.COV2.S vaccination and SARS-CoV-2 variants. CDR1 is ENHRY, CDR2 SYGVKD, per germline. Trimming removed 0 bases from V and 4 bases from J, with 7 bases in between. CDR3 length: 13 residues. Assay used: immunoSEQ multiplex PCR; TCRdb lists only in-frame clones, some missing. Among 85,000 to 95,000 clones listed, approximately 77% were seen once. This TCR was sampled from a human donor who had recovered from COVID-19. The rearrangement uses TRBV10-3 and TRBJ2-7, with no clear D. The source was peripheral blood, collected after recovery from COVID-19. The chain's CDR3 is CAISESWEYEQYF. CDR3 sequence (DNA): TGTGCCATCAGTGAGTCCTGGGAATACGAGCAGTACTTC.